This TCR beta chain was captured by sequencing in a study of response to subunit inactivated influenza vaccine. CDR1 PRHDT and CDR2 FYEKMQ come from the germline V gene (reference sequence). The CDR3 has 16 amino acids. V lost 0 bases to trimming and J lost 6 bases; unmatched junction nucleotides: 7. The study's findings and limits: T cells newly recruited by each seasonal influenza vaccination are few, the authors suggested.

In the case of this clonotype: The antigen is not known.

A single record per CDR3 protein comes from TCRdb applying MiXCR to the RT-PCR reads. The table has approximately 500,000 distinct CDR3 sequences, 12% to 15% seen once. The J gene is TRBJ2-1, the V gene TRBV13; TRBD1 matches at 8 bases. The sequencing here drew on PBMCs from blood, taken 11 to 12 days after vaccination. The TCR sequence derives from a man aged 50 to 59 who received an inactivated influenza vaccine. The CDR3 here is CASSLGDRVGRNEQFF. The CDR3 coding sequence is TGTGCCAGCAGCTTAGGGGACAGGGTCGGCCGCAATGAGCAGTTCTTC.